This passage covers 7 T cell receptor beta chains from one sample sequenced in a study of blood T cell repertoires in COVID-19. This table comes from immunoSEQ multiplex PCR, and its TCRdb copy is limited to in-frame clones, with some not included. The profile shows fewer than 350,000 clones, about 85% of them singletons. The specimen sequenced was PBMCs or T cells enriched from blood (not recorded which). These receptors were collected from a woman aged 25 to 39 who had been exposed to COVID-19.

The chain uses TRBV30 and TRBJ1-2, with D possibly TRBD1 on 5 matching bases. Germline CDR1 and CDR2: GTSNPN and SVGIG (reference sequence). The CDR3 is 14 amino acids. V was pared by 2 bases and J by 4 bases, with 14 bases between. CDR3 bases: TGTGCCTGGAGTCCAGGGATCAACTTCTATGGCTACACCTTC. Protein: CAWSPGINFYGYTF.

V and J are TRBV4-1 and TRBJ2-7; 8 positions agree with TRBD1. Germline loops: CDR1 MGHRA, CDR2 YSYEKL. V was pared by 5 bases and J by 2 bases, with 5 bases of the junction left unmatched. The CDR3 spans 14 residues. The CDR3, as DNA: TGCGCCAGCAGCACTCAGGGGGCTACCTACGAGCAGTACTTC. Protein product: CASSTQGATYEQYF.

Only one count was recorded for this clone. This chain links TRBV5-6 with TRBJ1-5, with D maybe TRBD1 (5 bases). The V and J ends lost 4 bases and 0 bases respectively, with 8 bases between them. Germline CDR1 SGHDT, CDR2 YYEEEE. This CDR3 has 14 residues. As DNA, the CDR3 is TGTGCCAGCAGCCGCAGGGCTAGCAATCAGCCCCAGCATTTT. This encodes CASSRRASNQPQHF.

The chain couples TRBV6-5 to TRBJ1-6; tentative D call: TRBD1 (6 bases). The germline V gene has CDR1 MNHEY and CDR2 SVGAGI. Trimming pared 6 bases from V and 7 bases from J, leaving 10 bases between. CDR3 size: 13 residues. The CDR3 reads CASRDSKNSPLHF. The CDR3 DNA is TGTGCCAGCAGGGACAGTAAGAATTCACCCCTCCACTTT.

The chain joins TRBV6-5 to TRBJ2-7; the D is unclear. The CDR3 spans 13 residues. Germline V gene lookup returns CDR1 MNHEY and CDR2 SVGAGI. With 2 bases removed from V and 7 bases from J, the gap between germline ends came to 12 bases. CDR3 DNA: TGTGCCAGCAGTTACGGGCCGCTTCTGGAGCAGTACTTC. Encoded protein: CASSYGPLLEQYF.

V and J are TRBV5-1 and TRBJ2-5, with 7 bases lining up with TRBD1. CDR1 is SGHRS and CDR2 is YFSETQ in the germline V gene. Germline trimming cut 3 bases from V and 0 bases from J; bases unmatched to any gene: 2. The CDR3 has 14 residues. The CDR3 DNA reads as TGCGCCAGCAGCTACGGACAGGACCAAGAGACCCAGTACTTC. It translates to CASSYGQDQETQYF.

The V and J genes are TRBV28 and TRBJ1-4; tentatively, D is TRBD1 (5 bases). The germline gives CDR1 MDHEN, CDR2 SYDVKM. This CDR3 is built from 12 residues. V shed 7 bases and J shed 8 bases, with 11 bases lying between them. The CDR3 sequence is CASKGLGEKLFF. The CDR3 coding sequence is TGTGCCAGCAAGGGGTTAGGGGAAAAACTGTTTTTT.